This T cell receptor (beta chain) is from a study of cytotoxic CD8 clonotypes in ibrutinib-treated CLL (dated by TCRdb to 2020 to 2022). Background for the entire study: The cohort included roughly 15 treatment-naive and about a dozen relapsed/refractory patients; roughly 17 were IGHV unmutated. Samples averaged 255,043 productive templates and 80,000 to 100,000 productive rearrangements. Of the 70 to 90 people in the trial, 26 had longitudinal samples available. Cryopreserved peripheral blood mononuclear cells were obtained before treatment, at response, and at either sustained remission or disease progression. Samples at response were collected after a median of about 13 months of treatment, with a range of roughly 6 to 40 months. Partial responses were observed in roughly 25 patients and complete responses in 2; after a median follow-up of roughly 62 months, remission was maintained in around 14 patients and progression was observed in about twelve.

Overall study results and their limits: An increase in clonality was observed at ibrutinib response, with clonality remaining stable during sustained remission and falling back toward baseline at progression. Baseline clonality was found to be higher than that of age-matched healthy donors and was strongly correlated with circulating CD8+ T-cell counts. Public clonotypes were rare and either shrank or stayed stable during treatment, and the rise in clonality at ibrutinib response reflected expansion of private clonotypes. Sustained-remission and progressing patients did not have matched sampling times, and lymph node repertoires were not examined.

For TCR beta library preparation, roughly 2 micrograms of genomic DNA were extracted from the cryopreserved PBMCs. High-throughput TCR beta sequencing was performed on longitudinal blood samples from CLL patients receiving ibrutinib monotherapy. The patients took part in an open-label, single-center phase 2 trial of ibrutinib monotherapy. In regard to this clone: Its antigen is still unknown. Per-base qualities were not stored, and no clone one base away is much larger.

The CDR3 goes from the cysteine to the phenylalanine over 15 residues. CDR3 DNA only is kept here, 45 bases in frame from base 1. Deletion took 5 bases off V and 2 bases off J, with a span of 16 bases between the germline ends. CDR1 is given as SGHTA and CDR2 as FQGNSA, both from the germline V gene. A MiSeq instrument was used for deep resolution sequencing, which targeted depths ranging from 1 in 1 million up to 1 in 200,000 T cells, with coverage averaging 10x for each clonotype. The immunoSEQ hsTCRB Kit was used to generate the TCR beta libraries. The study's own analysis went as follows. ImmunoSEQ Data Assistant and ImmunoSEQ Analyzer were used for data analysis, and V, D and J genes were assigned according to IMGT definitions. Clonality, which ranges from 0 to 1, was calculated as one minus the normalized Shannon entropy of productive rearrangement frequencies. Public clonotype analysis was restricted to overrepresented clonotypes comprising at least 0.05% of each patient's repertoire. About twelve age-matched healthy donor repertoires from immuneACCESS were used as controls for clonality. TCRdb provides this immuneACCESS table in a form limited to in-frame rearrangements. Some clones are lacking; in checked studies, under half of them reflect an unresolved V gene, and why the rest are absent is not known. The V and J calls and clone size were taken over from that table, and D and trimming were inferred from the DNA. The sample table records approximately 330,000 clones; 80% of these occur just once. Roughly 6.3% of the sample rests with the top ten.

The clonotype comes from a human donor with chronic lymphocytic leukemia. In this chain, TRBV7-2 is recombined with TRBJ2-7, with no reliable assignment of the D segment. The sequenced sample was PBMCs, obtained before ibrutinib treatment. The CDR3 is CASSVRNYGTYEQYF. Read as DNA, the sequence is TGTGCCAGCAGCGTACGGAACTACGGAACCTACGAGCAGTACTTC.